A selection of T cell receptor beta chains follows, all from one sample in a study of response to subunit inactivated influenza vaccine. TCRdb used MiXCR to reprocess the RT-PCR reads, holding one entry per CDR3 protein. There are fewer than 600,000 distinct CDR3 sequences in the sample; more than 7% occur only once, and under 15% lies in the top ten. The sample here was PBMCs from blood, taken approximately 25 months after vaccination. These receptors all stem from a man in his fifties or sixties who received an inactivated influenza vaccine. Each CDR3 is given with its conserved first and last residue.

j_gene	v_gene	CDR3aa
TRBJ2-4	TRBV10-3	CAISPTGDIQYF
TRBJ1-1	TRBV5-1	CASSFQTAPGSEAFF
TRBJ2-7	TRBV5-6	CASSLPGLAGYEQYF
TRBJ1-6	TRBV6-1	CASSLGQLGSPLHF
TRBJ1-4	TRBV20-1	CSARWPTGWDEKLFF
TRBJ1-2	TRBV12-3/TRBV12-4	CASTRNRVLNYGYTF
TRBJ2-7	TRBV7-9	CASSLGRSGSGSYEQYF
TRBJ1-1	TRBV6-2/TRBV6-3	CAGGRGSTEAFF
TRBJ2-7	TRBV30	CASKAGMNEQYF
TRBJ1-2	TRBV28	CASSPTGARTVGWGYTF
TRBJ2-7	TRBV20-1	CSARTGAPYEQYF
TRBJ1-5	TRBV20-1	CSASLGQGTVPQHF
TRBJ1-1	TRBV20-1	CSAPAPTRRDTEAFF
TRBJ1-5	TRBV7-8	CASSQTLQEVQPQHF
TRBJ2-1	TRBV7-3	CASSSPGLKNEQFF
TRBJ2-7	TRBV20-1	CSARVNGRLSYEQYF
TRBJ2-1	TRBV10-2	CASSVRLYEQFF
TRBJ1-4	TRBV5-1	CASSLWSYNEKLFF
TRBJ1-2	TRBV29-1	CSVAIAVPNYGYTF
TRBJ2-1	TRBV20-1	CSARSGTGTYNEQFF
TRBJ2-1	TRBV7-2	CASSPTGYNEQFF
TRBJ2-3	TRBV27	CASSGGASTDTQYF
TRBJ2-4	TRBV12-3/TRBV12-4	CASSPGTGNIQYF
TRBJ2-2	TRBV6-5	CASSYSQQWGTGELFF
TRBJ1-3	TRBV5-5	CASTFNHGGAGNTIYF
TRBJ2-1	TRBV12-3/TRBV12-4	CASSDGFPSYNEQFF
TRBJ2-7	TRBV5-1	CASKDGAYEQYF
TRBJ2-3	TRBV29-1	CSVEASGRGDTQYF
TRBJ1-5	TRBV25-1	CASSWGGNQPQHF
TRBJ1-1	TRBV5-1	CASSLVPGPNTEAFF
TRBJ1-5	TRBV19	CASSIAGQGYFVNQPQHF
TRBJ1-6	TRBV10-3	CAISGARQEPLHF
TRBJ2-1	TRBV29-1	CSVATAYDEQFF
TRBJ2-5	TRBV28	CASIRPGQGRETQYF
TRBJ1-1	TRBV12-3/TRBV12-4	CASSLYRGVNTEAFF
TRBJ2-1	TRBV28	CASSGLAAISYNEQFF
TRBJ2-5	TRBV28	CASSSTGGAKETQYF
TRBJ2-2	TRBV6-5	CASSYSTAATGELFF
TRBJ1-3	TRBV6-2/TRBV6-3	CASSPYSSGNTIYF
TRBJ2-5	TRBV7-9	CASSPRGPETQYF
TRBJ2-1	TRBV30	CAWRGGTAYNEQFF
TRBJ2-1	TRBV25-1	CATGWQGNNEQFF
TRBJ1-6	TRBV30	CAWSSMSGNSPLHF
TRBJ2-7	TRBV5-1	CASSFVGTDYEQYF
TRBJ1-1	TRBV5-1	CASSWDSRGEAFF
TRBJ2-3	TRBV7-9	CASSQPRRTDTQYF
TRBJ1-2	TRBV4-1	CASSQGWQGNYGYTF